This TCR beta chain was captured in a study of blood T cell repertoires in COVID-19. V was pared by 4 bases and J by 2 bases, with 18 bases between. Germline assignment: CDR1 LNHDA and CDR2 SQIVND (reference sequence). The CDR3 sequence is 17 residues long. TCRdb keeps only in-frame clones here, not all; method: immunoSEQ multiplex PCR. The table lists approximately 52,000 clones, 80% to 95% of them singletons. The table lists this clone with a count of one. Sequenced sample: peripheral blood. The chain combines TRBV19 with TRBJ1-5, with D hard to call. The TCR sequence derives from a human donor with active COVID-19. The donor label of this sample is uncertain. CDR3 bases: TGTGCCAGTAGTACCCCTGGGTCTTTCGGGGGCAATCAGCCCCAGCATTTT. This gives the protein CASSTPGSFGGNQPQHF.